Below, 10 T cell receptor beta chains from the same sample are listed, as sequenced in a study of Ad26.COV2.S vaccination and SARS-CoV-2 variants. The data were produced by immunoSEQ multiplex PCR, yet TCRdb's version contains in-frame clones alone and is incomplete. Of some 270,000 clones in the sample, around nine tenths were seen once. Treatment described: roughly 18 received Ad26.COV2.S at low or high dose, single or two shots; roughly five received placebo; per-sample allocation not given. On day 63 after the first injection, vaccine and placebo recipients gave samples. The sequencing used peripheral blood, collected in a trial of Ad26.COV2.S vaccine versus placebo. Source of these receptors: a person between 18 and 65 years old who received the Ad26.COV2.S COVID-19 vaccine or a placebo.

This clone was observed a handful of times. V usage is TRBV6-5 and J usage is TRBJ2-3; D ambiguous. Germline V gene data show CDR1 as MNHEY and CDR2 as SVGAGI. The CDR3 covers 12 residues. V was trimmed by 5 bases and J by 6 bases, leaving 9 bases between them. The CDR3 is CASSNDWDTQYF. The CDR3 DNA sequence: TGTGCCAGCAGTAACGACTGGGATACGCAGTATTTT.

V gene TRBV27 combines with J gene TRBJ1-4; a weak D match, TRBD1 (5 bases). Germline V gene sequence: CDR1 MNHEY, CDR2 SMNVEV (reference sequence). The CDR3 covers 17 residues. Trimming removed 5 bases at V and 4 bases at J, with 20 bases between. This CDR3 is CASSRAGNFKVNEKLFF. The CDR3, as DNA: TGTGCCAGCAGTAGGGCAGGGAACTTTAAAGTTAATGAAAAACTGTTTTTT. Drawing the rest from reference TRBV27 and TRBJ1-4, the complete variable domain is EAQVTQNPRYLITVTGKKLTVTCSQNMNHEYMSWYRQDPGLGLRQIYYSMNVEVTDKGDVPEGYKVSRKEKRNFPLILESPSPNQTSLYFCASSRAGNFKVNEKLFFGSGTQLSVL.

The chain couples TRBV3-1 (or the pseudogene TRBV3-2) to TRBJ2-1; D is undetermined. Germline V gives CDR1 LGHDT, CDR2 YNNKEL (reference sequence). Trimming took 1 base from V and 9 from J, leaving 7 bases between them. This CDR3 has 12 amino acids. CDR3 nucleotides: TGTGCCAGCAGCCAAGGGTTAAGTGAGCAGTTCTTC. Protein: CASSQGLSEQFF.

The CDR3 DNA reads TGTGCCAGCAGCTTAGGGCTGTCGGCTAGCGGTTTTCAAGAGACCCAGTACTTC. It encodes CASSLGLSASGFQETQYF. The chain uses TRBV7-2 and TRBJ2-5, with TRBD2 matching 7 bases. This CDR3 is 18 amino acids long. Germline V CDR1 and CDR2: SGHTA, FQGNSA. V lost 1 base to trimming and J lost 2 bases; unmatched junction nucleotides: 13.

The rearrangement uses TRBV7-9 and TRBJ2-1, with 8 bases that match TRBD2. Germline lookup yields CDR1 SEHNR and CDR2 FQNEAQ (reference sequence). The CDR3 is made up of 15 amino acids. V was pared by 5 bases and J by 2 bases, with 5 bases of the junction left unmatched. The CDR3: CASSPPAGAYNEQFF. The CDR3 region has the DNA TGTGCCAGCAGCCCCCCAGCGGGAGCCTACAATGAGCAGTTCTTC.

This CDR3 reads CAWSVQLSETQYF. CDR3 nucleotide sequence: TGTGCCTGGAGTGTACAGCTTTCAGAGACCCAGTACTTC. The chain employs TRBV30 and TRBJ2-5; D gene unclear. The CDR3 sequence is 13 residues long. The germline V gene encodes CDR1 GTSNPN and CDR2 SVGIG (reference sequence). Trimming cost V 0 bases and J 4 bases, with 9 bases left between them.

CDR3 sequence (DNA): TGTGCCAGCAGCTTAAGCGGGGGGCCTTACCAAGAGACCCAGTACTTC. Translating it yields CASSLSGGPYQETQYF. The chain is built from TRBV7-8 and TRBJ2-5; 9 nucleotides line up with TRBD2. Trimming removed 2 bases from V and 0 bases from J; junction bases left unmatched: 4. This CDR3 has 16 amino acids. The V gene's germline CDR1 is SGHVS and CDR2 FQNEAQ.

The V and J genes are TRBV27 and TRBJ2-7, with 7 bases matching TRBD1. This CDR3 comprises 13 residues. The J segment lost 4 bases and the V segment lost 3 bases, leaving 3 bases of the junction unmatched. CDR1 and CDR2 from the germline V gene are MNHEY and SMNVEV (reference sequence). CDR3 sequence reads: CASSLGQTYEQYV. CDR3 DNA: TGTGCCAGCAGTTTGGGACAGACATACGAGCAGTACGTC.

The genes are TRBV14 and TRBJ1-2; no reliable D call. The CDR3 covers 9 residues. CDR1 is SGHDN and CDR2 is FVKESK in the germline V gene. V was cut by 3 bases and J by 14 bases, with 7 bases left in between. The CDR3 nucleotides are TGTGCCAGCAGCCAGCCATGGACCTTC. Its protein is CASSQPWTF.

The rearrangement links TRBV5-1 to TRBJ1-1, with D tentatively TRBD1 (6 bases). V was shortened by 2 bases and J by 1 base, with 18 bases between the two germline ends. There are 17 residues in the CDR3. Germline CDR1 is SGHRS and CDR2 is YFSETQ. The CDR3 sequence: CASSFRGEGRGNTEAFF. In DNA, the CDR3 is TGCGCCAGCAGCTTTCGGGGAGAGGGCAGGGGGAACACTGAAGCTTTCTTT.